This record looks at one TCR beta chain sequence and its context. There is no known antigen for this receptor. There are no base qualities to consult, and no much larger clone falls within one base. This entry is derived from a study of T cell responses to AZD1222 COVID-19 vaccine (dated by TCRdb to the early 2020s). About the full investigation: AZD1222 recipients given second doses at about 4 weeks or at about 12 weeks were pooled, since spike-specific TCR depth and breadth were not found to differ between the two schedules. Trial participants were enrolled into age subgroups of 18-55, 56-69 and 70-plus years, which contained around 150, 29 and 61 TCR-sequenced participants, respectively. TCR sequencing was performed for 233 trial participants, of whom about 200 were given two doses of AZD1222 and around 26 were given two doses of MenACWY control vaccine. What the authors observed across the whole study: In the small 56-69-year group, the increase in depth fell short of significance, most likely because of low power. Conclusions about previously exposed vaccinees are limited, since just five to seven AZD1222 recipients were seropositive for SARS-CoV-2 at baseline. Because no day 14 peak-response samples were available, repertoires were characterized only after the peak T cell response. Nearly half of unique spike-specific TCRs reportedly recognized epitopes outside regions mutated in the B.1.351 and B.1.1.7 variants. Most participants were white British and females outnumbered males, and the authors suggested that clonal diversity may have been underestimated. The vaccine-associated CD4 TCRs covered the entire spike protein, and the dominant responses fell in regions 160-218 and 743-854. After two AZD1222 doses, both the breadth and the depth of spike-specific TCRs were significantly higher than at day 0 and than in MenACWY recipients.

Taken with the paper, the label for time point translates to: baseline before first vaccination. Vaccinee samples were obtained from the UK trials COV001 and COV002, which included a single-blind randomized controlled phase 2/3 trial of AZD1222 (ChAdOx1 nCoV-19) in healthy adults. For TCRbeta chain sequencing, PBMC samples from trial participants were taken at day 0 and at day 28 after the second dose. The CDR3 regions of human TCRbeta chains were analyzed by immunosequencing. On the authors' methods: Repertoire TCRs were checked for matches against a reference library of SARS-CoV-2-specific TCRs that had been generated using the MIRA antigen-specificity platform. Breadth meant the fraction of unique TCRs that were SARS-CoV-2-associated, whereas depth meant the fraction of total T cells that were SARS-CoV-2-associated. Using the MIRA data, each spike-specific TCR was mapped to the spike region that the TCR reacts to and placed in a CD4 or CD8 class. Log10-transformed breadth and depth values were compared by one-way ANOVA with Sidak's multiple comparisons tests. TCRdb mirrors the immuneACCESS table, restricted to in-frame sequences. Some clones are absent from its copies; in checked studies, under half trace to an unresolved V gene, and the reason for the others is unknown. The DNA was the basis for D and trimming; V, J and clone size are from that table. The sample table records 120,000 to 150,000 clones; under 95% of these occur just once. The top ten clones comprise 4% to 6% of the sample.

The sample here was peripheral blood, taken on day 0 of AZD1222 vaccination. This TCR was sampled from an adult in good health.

Read as DNA, the sequence is TGCGCCAGCAGCCAAGATGGGGCCGGGACTGGCTACACCTTC. Its amino acids are CASSQDGAGTGYTF. The receptor chain draws on TRBV4-3 and TRBJ1-2; TRBD1 could be the D gene, as 5 bases match. Spanning cysteine to phenylalanine, the CDR3 consists of 14 amino acids. CDR3 DNA only is kept here, 42 bases in frame from base 1. At the junction V is shortened by 0 bases and J by 7 bases, with 12 bases in between. The germline V gene gives CDR1 as LGHNA and CDR2 as YSLEER.